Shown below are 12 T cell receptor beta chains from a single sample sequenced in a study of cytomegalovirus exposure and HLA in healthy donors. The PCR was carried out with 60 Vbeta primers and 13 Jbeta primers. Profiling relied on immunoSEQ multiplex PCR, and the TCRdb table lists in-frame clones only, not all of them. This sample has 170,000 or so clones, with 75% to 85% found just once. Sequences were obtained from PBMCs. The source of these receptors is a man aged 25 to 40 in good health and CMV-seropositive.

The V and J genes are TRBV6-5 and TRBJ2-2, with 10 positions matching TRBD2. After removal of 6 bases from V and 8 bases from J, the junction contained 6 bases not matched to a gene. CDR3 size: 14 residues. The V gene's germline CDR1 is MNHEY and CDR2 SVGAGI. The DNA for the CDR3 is TGTGCCAGCAGGCAGAGCGGGAGGGGGGGGGAGCTGTTTTTT. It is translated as CASRQSGRGGELFF.

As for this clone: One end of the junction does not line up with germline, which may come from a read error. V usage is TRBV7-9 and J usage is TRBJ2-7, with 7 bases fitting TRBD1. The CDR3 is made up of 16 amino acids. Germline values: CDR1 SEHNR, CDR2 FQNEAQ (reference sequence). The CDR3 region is CSSSPIRQGSSYEQYF. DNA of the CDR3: TGTTCCAGCAGCCCCATAAGACAGGGAAGCTCCTACGAGCAGTACTTC.

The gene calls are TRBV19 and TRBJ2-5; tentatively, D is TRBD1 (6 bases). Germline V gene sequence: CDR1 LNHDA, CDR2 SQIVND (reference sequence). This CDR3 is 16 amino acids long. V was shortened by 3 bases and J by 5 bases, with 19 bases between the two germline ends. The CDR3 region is CASSMNLAGVRETQYF. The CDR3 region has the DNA TGTGCCAGTAGTATGAATCTGGCAGGGGTTAGGGAGACCCAGTACTTC.

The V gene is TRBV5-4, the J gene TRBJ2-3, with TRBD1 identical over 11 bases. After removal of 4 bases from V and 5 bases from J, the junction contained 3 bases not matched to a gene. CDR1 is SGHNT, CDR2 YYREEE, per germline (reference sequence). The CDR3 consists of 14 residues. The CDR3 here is CASSVDRGRDTQYF. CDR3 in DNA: TGTGCCAGCAGCGTGGACAGGGGGCGAGATACGCAGTATTTT.

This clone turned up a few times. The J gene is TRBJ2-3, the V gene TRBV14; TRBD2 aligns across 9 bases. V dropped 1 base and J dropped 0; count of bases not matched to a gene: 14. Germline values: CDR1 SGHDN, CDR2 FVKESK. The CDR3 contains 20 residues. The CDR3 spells CASSQVSRRLAGESTDTQYF. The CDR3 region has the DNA TGTGCCAGCAGCCAAGTTTCTCGCCGGTTAGCGGGGGAGAGCACAGATACGCAGTATTTT.

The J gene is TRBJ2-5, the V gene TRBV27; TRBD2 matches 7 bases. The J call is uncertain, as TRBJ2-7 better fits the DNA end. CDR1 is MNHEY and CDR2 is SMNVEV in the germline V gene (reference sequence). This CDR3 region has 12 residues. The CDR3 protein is CASSPVAGEQYF. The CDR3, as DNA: TGTGCCAGCAGTCCAGTAGCGGGCGAGCAGTACTTC.

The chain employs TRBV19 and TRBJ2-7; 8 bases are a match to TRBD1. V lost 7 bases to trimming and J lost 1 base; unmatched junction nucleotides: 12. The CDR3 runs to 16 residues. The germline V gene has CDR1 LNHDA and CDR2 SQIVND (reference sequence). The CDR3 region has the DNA TGTGCCAGTAACCCAGGGGGCGGCTCCAGTTCCTACGAGCAGTACTTC. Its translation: CASNPGGGSSSYEQYF.

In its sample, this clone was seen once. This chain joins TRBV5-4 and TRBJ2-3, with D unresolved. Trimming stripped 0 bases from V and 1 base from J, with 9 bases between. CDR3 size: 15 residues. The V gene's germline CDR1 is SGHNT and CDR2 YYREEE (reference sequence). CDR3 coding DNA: TGTGCCAGCAGCTTGGACTTGCGGCGCACAGATACGCAGTATTTT. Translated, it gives CASSLDLRRTDTQYF.

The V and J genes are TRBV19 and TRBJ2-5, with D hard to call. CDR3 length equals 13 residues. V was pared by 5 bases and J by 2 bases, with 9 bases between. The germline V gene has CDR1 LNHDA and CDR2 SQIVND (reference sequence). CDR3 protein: CASSRGWQETQYF. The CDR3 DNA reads TGTGCCAGTAGTCGCGGTTGGCAAGAGACCCAGTACTTC.

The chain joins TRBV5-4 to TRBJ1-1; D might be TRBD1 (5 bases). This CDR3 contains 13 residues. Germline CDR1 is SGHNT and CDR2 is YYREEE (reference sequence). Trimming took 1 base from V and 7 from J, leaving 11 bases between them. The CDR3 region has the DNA TGTGCCAGCAGCTTGAGGGGCCAAAGTGAAGCTTTCTTT. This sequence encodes CASSLRGQSEAFF.

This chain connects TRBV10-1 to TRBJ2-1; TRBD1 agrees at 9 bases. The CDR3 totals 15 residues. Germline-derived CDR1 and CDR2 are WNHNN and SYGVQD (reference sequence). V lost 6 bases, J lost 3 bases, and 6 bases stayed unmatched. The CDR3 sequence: CASSLGGQGYNEQFF. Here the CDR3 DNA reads TGCGCCAGCAGCCTAGGGGGACAGGGCTACAATGAGCAGTTCTTC.

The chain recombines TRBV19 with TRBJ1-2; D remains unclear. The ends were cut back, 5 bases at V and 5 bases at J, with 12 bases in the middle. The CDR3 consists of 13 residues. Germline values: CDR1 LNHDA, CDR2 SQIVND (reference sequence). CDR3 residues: CASSSSGEYGYTF. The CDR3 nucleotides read TGTGCCAGTAGTTCATCCGGAGAGTATGGCTACACCTTC.